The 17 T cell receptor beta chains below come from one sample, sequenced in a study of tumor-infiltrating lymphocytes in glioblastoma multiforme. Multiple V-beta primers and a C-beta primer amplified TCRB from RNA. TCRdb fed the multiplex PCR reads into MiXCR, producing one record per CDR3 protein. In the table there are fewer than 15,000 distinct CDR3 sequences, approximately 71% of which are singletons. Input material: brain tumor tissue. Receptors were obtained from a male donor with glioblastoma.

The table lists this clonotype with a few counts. The CDR3 reads CSVDRYRESPLHF. In DNA form, the CDR3 reads TGCAGCGTTGACAGGTACAGGGAATCACCCCTCCACTTT. The rearrangement uses TRBV29-1 and TRBJ1-6, with D possibly TRBD1 on 6 matching bases. Between the trimmed V and J ends, which lost 3 bases and 10 bases, there was a span of 13 bases. This CDR3 is 13 amino acids long. In germline, CDR1 is SQVTM, CDR2 ANQGSEA.

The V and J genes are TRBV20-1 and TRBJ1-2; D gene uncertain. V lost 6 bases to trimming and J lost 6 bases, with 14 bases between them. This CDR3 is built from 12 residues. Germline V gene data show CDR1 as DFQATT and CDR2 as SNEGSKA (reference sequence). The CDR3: CSAGGHSDGYTF. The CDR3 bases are TGCAGTGCGGGAGGGCATAGCGATGGCTACACCTTC.

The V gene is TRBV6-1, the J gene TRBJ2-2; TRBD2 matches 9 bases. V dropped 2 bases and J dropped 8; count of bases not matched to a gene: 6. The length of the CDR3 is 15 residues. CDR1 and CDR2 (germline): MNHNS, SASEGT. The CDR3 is CASSEQAGGPGELFF. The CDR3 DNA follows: TGTGCCAGCAGTGAACAAGCGGGGGGCCCTGGGGAGCTGTTTTTT.

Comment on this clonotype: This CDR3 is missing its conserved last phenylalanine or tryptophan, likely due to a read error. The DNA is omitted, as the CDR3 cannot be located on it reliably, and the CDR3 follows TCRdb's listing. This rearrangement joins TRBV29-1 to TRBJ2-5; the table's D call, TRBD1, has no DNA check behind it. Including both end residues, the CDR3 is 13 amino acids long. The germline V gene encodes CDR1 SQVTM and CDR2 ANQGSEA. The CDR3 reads CRLDIPCREICYC.

CDR3 in amino acids: CASSYSSRAGGSYEQYF. CDR3 sequence (DNA): TGTGCCAGCAGTTACTCGAGTCGAGCGGGAGGCTCGTACGAGCAGTACTTC. The chain couples TRBV6-2 or TRBV6-3 to TRBJ2-7, with TRBD2 matching over 9 bases. CDR3 length equals 17 residues. With 0 bases clipped from V and 4 bases from J, the junction kept 10 bases outside the gene matches. Germline lookup yields CDR1 MNHEY and CDR2 SVGEGT.

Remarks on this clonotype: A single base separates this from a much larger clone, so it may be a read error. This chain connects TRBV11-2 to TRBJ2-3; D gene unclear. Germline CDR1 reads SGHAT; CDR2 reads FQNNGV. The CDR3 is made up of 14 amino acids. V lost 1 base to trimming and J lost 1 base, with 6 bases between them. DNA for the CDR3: TGTGCCAGCAGCTTAGCAAGGGGCACAGATACGCAGTATTTT. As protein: CASSLARGTDTQYF.

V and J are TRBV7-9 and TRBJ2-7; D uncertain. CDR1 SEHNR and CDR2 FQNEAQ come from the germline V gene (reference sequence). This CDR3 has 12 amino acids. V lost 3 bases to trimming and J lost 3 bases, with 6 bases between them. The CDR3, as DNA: TGTGCCAGCAGCTTGATTAACTACGAGCAGTACTTC. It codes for CASSLINYEQYF.

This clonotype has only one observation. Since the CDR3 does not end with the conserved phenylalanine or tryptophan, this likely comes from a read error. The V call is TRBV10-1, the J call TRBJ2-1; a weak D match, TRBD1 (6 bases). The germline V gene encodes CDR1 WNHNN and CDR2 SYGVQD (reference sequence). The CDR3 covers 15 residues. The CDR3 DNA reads TGTGCCAGCAGGACCGGGACAAAGGGGTACAACGAGCAGTTCCTC. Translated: CASRTGTKGYNEQFL.

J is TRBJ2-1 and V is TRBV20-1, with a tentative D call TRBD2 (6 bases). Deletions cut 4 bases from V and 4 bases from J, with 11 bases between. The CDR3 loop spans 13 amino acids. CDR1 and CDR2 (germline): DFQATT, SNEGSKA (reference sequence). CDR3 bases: TGCAGTGCTATCGGGAGAAGTTACAATGAGCAGTTCTTC. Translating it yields CSAIGRSYNEQFF.

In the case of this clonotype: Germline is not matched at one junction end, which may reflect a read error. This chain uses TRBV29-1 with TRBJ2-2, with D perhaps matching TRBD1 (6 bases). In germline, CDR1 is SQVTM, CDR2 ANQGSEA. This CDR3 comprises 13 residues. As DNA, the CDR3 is TGCAGCGTTGGACAGGTGGACACCGGGGAGCTGTGTTTT. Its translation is CSVGQVDTGELCF.

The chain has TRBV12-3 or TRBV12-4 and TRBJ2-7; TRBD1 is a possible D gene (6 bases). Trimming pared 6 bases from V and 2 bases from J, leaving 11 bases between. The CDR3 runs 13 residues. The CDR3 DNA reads TGTGCCAGCAGACTACAGGGTACCTACGAGCAGTACTTC. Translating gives CASRLQGTYEQYF.

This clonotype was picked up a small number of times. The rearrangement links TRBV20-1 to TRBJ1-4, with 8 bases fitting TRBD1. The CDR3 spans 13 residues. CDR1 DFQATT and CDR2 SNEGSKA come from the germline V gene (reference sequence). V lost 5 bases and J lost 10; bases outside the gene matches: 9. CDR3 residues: CSASDREAGKLFF. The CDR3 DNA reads TGCAGTGCTTCGGACAGGGAGGCTGGAAAACTGTTTTTT.

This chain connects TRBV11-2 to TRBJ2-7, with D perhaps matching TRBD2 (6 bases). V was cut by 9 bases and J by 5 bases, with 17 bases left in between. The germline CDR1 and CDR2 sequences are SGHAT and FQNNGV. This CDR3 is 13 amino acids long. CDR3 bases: TGTGCCAGTGCGTTGTGGAGGGGCCACGAGCAGTACTTC. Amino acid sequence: CASALWRGHEQYF.

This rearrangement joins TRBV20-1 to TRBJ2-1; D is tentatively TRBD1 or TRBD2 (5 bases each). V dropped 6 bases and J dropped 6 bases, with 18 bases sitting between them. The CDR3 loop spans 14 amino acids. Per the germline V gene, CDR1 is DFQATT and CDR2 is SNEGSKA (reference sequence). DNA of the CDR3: TGCAGTGCCGTATCCCCAGGGACCTCCAATGAGCAGTTCTTC. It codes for CSAVSPGTSNEQFF.

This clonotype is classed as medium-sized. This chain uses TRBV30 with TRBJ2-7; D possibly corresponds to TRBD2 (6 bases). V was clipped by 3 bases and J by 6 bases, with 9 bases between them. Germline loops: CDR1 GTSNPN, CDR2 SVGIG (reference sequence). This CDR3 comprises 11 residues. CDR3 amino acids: CAWRSGAEQYF. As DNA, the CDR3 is TGTGCCTGGAGGTCGGGAGCCGAGCAGTACTTC.

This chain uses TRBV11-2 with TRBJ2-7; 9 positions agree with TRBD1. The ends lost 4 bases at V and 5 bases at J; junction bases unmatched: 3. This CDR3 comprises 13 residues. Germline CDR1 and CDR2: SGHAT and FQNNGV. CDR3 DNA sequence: TGTGCCAGCAGCTCCTACAGGGGGCACGAGCAGTACTTC. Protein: CASSSYRGHEQYF. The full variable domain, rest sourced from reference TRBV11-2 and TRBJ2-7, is EAGVAQSPRYKIIEKRQSVAFWCNPISGHATLYWYQQILGQGPKLLIQFQNNGVVDDSQLPKDRFSAERLKGVDSTLKIQPAKLEDSAVYLCASSSYRGHEQYFGPGTRLTVT.

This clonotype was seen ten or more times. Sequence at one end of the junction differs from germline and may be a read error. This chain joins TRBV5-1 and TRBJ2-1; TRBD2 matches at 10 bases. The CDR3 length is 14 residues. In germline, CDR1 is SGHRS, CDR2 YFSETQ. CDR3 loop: CAGSAAGGYNEQFF. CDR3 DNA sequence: TGCGCCGGCAGCGCAGCGGGAGGGTACAATGAGCAGTTCTTC.